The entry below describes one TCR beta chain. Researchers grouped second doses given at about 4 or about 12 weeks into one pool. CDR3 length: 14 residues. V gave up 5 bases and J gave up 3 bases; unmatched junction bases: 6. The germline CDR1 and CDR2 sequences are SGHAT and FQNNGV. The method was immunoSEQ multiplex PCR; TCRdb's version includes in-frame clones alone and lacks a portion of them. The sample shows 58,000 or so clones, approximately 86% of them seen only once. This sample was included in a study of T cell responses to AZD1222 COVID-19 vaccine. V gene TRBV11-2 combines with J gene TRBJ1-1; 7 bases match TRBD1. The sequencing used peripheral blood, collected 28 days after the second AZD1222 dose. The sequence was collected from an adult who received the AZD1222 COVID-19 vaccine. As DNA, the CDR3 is TGTGCCAGCAGCCTGAGGGACAGACACACTGAAGCTTTCTTT. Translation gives CASSLRDRHTEAFF.